This entry lists 12 T cell receptor beta chains sequenced from one sample in a study of identical twins. TCRdb ran MiXCR on the 5' RACE reads and lists one entry per CDR3 protein. The sample yields around 480,000 distinct CDR3 sequences, around an eighth seen once. The same sample was also used in a study of yellow fever vaccine responses in identical twins.

Sequencing was carried out using CD4+ T cells sorted from blood. The receptors originated from a woman younger than 35 in good health.

V gene TRBV20-1 combines with J gene TRBJ2-2; 15 nucleotides align to TRBD2. Germline CDR1 is DFQATT and CDR2 is SNEGSKA (reference sequence). The ends lost 2 bases at V and 6 bases at J; junction bases unmatched: 7. This CDR3 region has 17 residues. The CDR3 DNA follows: TGCAGTGCTAGATTCCCGGGACTAGCGGGGGGTGCCGGGGAGCTGTTTTTT. It specifies CSARFPGLAGGAGELFF.

This clonotype occurred once. J is TRBJ2-7 and V is TRBV4-2; 8 bases line up with TRBD1. Germline V gene lookup returns CDR1 LGHNA and CDR2 YNFKEQ. The CDR3 totals 16 residues. V was pared by 1 base and J by 7 bases, with 12 bases of the junction left unmatched. In nucleotides, the CDR3 is TGTGCCAGCAGCCAAGTTGGAGTGACAGGGGCAACGGAGCAGTACTTC. This gives the protein CASSQVGVTGATEQYF.

This clonotype turned up a few times. The gene calls are TRBV7-2 and TRBJ2-7, with 8 bases aligning to TRBD1. CDR1 is SGHTA, CDR2 FQGNSA, per germline. This CDR3 spans 14 amino acids. The V and J ends lost 4 bases and 6 bases, in that order; junction bases with no gene match: 8. CDR3 region: CASSSGQGLLEQYF. In DNA, the CDR3 is TGTGCCAGCAGCTCCGGACAGGGACTCCTCGAGCAGTACTTC.

The chain employs TRBV20-1 and TRBJ1-6, with 7 bases lining up with TRBD1. Germline CDR1 DFQATT, CDR2 SNEGSKA (reference sequence). This CDR3 is built from 14 residues. With V trimmed by 5 bases and J by 8 bases, 9 bases remained unmatched. For the CDR3, the DNA is TGCAGTGCTGCCTTACAGGGGCGTGATTCACCCCTCCACTTT. Translating gives CSAALQGRDSPLHF.

The rearrangement joins TRBV6-2 or TRBV6-3 to TRBJ1-1, with 11 bases matching TRBD1. This CDR3 spans 16 amino acids. The V and J ends lost 7 bases and 0 bases, in that order; junction bases with no gene match: 7. CDR1 is MNHEY, CDR2 SVGEGT, per germline. CDR3 nucleotide sequence: TGTGCCAGCATGCCCCGGGACAGGGGGATGAACACTGAAGCTTTCTTT. This codes for CASMPRDRGMNTEAFF.

This clonotype has only a few counts. CDR3 coding DNA: TGCGCCAGCAGCCCACAGGGGGCTGGTGAAAAACTGTTTTTT. Encoded protein: CASSPQGAGEKLFF. This chain links TRBV4-1 with TRBJ1-4; TRBD1 matches 9 bases. Trimming removed 4 bases from V and 7 bases from J; junction bases left unmatched: 4. The germline gives CDR1 MGHRA, CDR2 YSYEKL. The CDR3 runs 14 residues.

The sample holds a few counts of this clonotype. The gene calls are TRBV10-3 and TRBJ2-4; 14 bases agree with TRBD2. This CDR3 has 20 residues. V trimming: 0 bases; J trimming: 0 bases; junction bases outside the gene matches: 7. Germline V CDR1 and CDR2: ENHRY, SYGVKD. The CDR3: CAISESPGLAGVVAKNIQYF. The CDR3 bases are TGTGCCATCAGTGAGTCACCGGGACTAGCGGGGGTAGTAGCCAAAAACATTCAGTACTTC.

The chain carries TRBV2 and TRBJ2-2; D is possibly TRBD1 (7 bases). The germline V gene has CDR1 SNHLY and CDR2 FYNNEI. V was clipped by 6 bases and J by 2 bases, with 10 bases between them. This CDR3 region has 14 residues. Written as DNA, the CDR3 is TGTGCCAGCAGGCGGGACAGCAACACCGGGGAGCTGTTTTTT. Amino acids: CASRRDSNTGELFF. Supplemented by reference TRBV2 and TRBJ2-2, the full variable domain reads EPEVTQTPSHQVTQMGQEVILRCVPISNHLYFYWYRQILGQKVEFLVSFYNNEISEKSEIFDDQFSVERPDGSNFTLKIRSTKLEDSAMYFCASRRDSNTGELFFGEGSRLTVL.

Notes on this clonotype: This may stem from a read error, because a much larger clone lies one nucleotide away. This sequence joins TRBV20-1 and TRBJ1-5, with 8 bases fitting TRBD1. CDR1 and CDR2 from the germline V gene are DFQATT and SNEGSKA (reference sequence). The CDR3 loop spans 13 amino acids. CDR3 sequence: CSATPGGFQPHHF. The CDR3 coding sequence is TGCAGTGCCACGCCAGGGGGCTTCCAGCCCCATCATTTT.

The gene calls are TRBV10-3 and TRBJ2-2, with 8 bases matching TRBD1. V lost 6 bases to trimming and J lost 2 bases; unmatched junction nucleotides: 5. This CDR3 comprises 15 residues. CDR1 ENHRY and CDR2 SYGVKD come from the germline V gene. The CDR3, as DNA: TGTGCCATCAGGGCCAGGGGGCTAAACACCGGGGAGCTGTTTTTT. Translated: CAIRARGLNTGELFF.

This clonotype occurred a few times. This chain joins TRBV19 and TRBJ1-2, with D possibly TRBD1 on 6 matching bases. The CDR3 extends over 12 amino acids. Per germline, CDR1 LNHDA and CDR2 SQIVND (reference sequence). V lost 4 bases to trimming and J lost 7 bases, with 10 bases between them. CDR3 region: CASSTTGIGYTF. CDR3 nucleotides: TGTGCCAGTAGTACCACAGGGATTGGCTACACCTTC.

The chain combines TRBV9 with TRBJ2-5, with TRBD2 matching 10 bases. Losses at the gene ends were 0 bases for V and 2 bases for J; bases not matched to a gene: 4. The CDR3 contains 16 residues. CDR1 and CDR2 from the germline V gene are SGDLS and YYNGEE. The CDR3: CASSVGASGGQETQYF. The DNA of the CDR3 is TGTGCCAGCAGCGTAGGGGCTAGCGGGGGACAAGAGACCCAGTACTTC.